This TCR beta chain appears in the sequencing data of a study of T cell responses to AZD1222 COVID-19 vaccine. The wider study: Second doses were pooled across both intervals (about 4 or about 12 weeks). Whole-study findings and limits: White British ancestry dominated among donors, who included more females, and clonal diversity was possibly underestimated.

Measured with immunoSEQ multiplex PCR; TCRdb has only the in-frame clones, and not every one. Seen here are about 86,000 clones, roughly 90% observed once, and the top ten hold 3%. Concerning this clone: What it recognizes is unknown.

The V and J ends lost 4 bases and 8 bases respectively, with 17 bases between them. The CDR3 runs to 14 residues. From germline, CDR1 is MGHDK and CDR2 SYGVNS. The starting material was peripheral blood, obtained on day 0 of AZD1222 vaccination. The chain couples TRBV25-1 to TRBJ1-2, with D possibly being TRBD1 (6 bases). This sequence originates from an adult in good health. This chain's CDR3 is CASSVQGLGSGYTF. The CDR3 DNA reads as TGTGCCAGCAGTGTCCAGGGGCTGGGCTCGGGCTACACCTTC.